This T cell receptor beta chain was captured in a study of T-cell reconstitution after alpha-beta-depleted transplantation in children. Study results and caveats: At around two months after transplant, the alpha-beta T cells were reportedly derived from several hundred expanded clones that came from non-depleted graft cells. The high TCRbeta diversity at day 60 in some patients came from surviving recipient T cells and thymic progenitors. From newly produced T cells came most of the T-cell counts and diversity one year after transplant.

This clonotype has a count of ten or more. The antigen remains undetermined. Unique molecular identifiers were used to barcode this TCRbeta library. TCRdb re-derived calls from the PCR reads in MiXCR, one entry per CDR3 protein. The table includes several thousand distinct CDR3 sequences, about 14% detected once. J lost 1 base, V lost 5 bases, and 2 bases had no gene match. Germline CDR1 reads SQVTM; CDR2 reads ANQGSEA. The CDR3 length is 13 residues. This clonotype was obtained from a patient between 2 and 9 years old who had a stem cell transplant for inherited bone marrow failure, so the T cells may come from the graft donor. The sequencing here drew on PBMCs, mostly from graft donor cells, taken 180 days after TCRalphabeta/CD19-depleted stem cell transplant. This chain links TRBV29-1 with TRBJ1-5; 7 bases are a match to TRBD1. For the CDR3, the DNA is TGCAGCGTTCTGGGACAGAGCAATCAGCCCCAGCATTTT. Translation: CSVLGQSNQPQHF.